Shown below are 5 T cell receptor beta chains from a single sample sequenced in a study of T cell repertoires in cytomegalovirus infection. TCRdb re-derived calls from the reads in MiXCR, one entry per CDR3 protein. The sample gives approximately 100,000 distinct CDR3 sequences, around 22% of which show up once; more than 35% is in the top ten. Material: CD8+ T cells from PBMCs. Receptors originate from a human donor in good health (CMV status not recorded). Some clones in this sample may be carry-over from other donors' samples.

This clonotype was seen only a few times. The chain has TRBV6-6 and TRBJ1-6, with D hard to call. The CDR3 spans 15 residues. Germline V gene sequence: CDR1 MNHNY, CDR2 SVGAGI (reference sequence). V lost 2 bases and J 7 bases, leaving 12 bases between the germline ends. The DNA for the CDR3 is TGTGCCAGCAGTTACGGGCGAGGGCCGAATTCACCCCTCCACTTT. Its protein is CASSYGRGPNSPLHF.

This clonotype was picked up a small number of times. V is TRBV9 and J is TRBJ2-1; no definite D call. Germline CDR1 is SGDLS and CDR2 is YYNGEE. The CDR3 loop spans 13 amino acids. Trimming took 4 bases from V and 8 from J, leaving 13 bases between them. CDR3 in DNA: TGTGCCAGCAGCTCAGCCACCTGGGATGAGCAGTTCTTC. Translating gives CASSSATWDEQFF.

This chain uses TRBV3-1 with TRBJ1-5; D is unclear. Germline values: CDR1 LGHDT, CDR2 YNNKEL (reference sequence). Between the trimmed V and J ends, which lost 0 bases and 5 bases, there was a span of 11 bases. The CDR3 loop spans 15 amino acids. The CDR3 here is CASSQDPPGDQPQHF. CDR3 sequence (DNA): TGTGCCAGCAGCCAAGATCCTCCCGGGGATCAGCCCCAGCATTTT.

The V call is TRBV28, the J call TRBJ2-7; D gene unclear. The CDR3 contains 17 residues. The germline V gene encodes CDR1 MDHEN and CDR2 SYDVKM. Trimming took off 1 base at V and 0 bases at J, with 16 bases between the two ends. CDR3 DNA: TGTGCCAGCAGTTTATTTGACACGCCAAGGCTCTCCTACGAGCAGTACTTC. It encodes CASSLFDTPRLSYEQYF. Combining the CDR3 with reference TRBV28 and TRBJ2-7 gives the whole variable domain DVKVTQSSRYLVKRTGEKVFLECVQDMDHENMFWYRQDPGLGLRLIYFSYDVKMKEKGDIPEGYSVSREKKERFSLILESASTNQTSMYLCASSLFDTPRLSYEQYFGPGTRLTVT.

This clonotype was detected only once. The V call is TRBV2, the J call TRBJ2-1; D call uncertain. Germline V gene lookup returns CDR1 SNHLY and CDR2 FYNNEI. Trimming pared 1 base from V and 2 bases from J, leaving 9 bases between. The CDR3 is 15 residues long. CDR3 nucleotides: TGTGCCAGCAGTGAAGAAGGCGCGGCCTACAATGAGCAGTTCTTC. Protein: CASSEEGAAYNEQFF.